Sequencing of this T cell receptor beta chain was carried out in a study of T cell responses to AZD1222 COVID-19 vaccine. About this clone: Its cognate antigen is unknown.

The length of the CDR3 is 13 residues. Deletions cut 2 bases from V and 4 bases from J, with 6 bases between. The germline CDR1 and CDR2 sequences are SGHTA and FQGTGA. Data came from immunoSEQ multiplex PCR; TCRdb stores just in-frame clones and leaves some out. The sample records 73,000 or so clones, 70% to 90% being singletons. Broader study findings: A mostly white British donor set with more females was recruited, and clonal diversity was possibly underestimated.

This chain connects TRBV7-3 to TRBJ2-1, with D possibly being TRBD1 or TRBD2 (5 bases each). This specimen was peripheral blood, taken on day 0 of AZD1222 vaccination. The sequence came from an adult in good health. The CDR3 coding sequence is TGTGCCAGCAGCTTAGGGACGTACAATGAGCAGTTCTTC. Amino acids: CASSLGTYNEQFF.